Below are 10 T cell receptor beta chains sequenced from a single sample in a study of T cell changes during pregnancy in multiple sclerosis. The repertoire was sequenced with immunoSEQ multiplex PCR; TCRdb's copy has only in-frame clones and lacks some. The sample includes 90,000 to 120,000 clones, more than 85% of them seen just once. Sequenced here: peripheral blood, sampled after pregnancy. These receptors originate from a female donor with multiple sclerosis, enrolled in a pregnancy study.

CDR3 loop: CASSLLIRQMNTEAFF. DNA of the CDR3: TGCGCCAGCAGCTTGCTAATCAGACAGATGAACACTGAAGCTTTCTTT. The rearrangement joins TRBV5-1 to TRBJ1-1; a weak D match, TRBD1 (5 bases). The V gene lost 1 base and the J gene lost 0 bases, with 13 bases spanning the gap. The CDR3 totals 16 residues. Per the germline V gene, CDR1 is SGHRS and CDR2 is YFSETQ. Based on the CDR3 plus reference TRBV5-1 and TRBJ1-1, the full variable domain is KAGVTQTPRYLIKTRGQQVTLSCSPISGHRSVSWYQQTPGQGLQFLFEYFSETQRNKGNFPGRFSGRQFSNSRSEMNVSTLELGDSALYLCASSLLIRQMNTEAFFGQGTRLTVV.

The chain recombines TRBV6-5 with TRBJ1-5; the D is unclear. Deletions cut 6 bases from V and 5 bases from J, with 11 bases between. Germline-derived CDR1 and CDR2 are MNHEY and SVGAGI. The length of the CDR3 is 13 residues. The CDR3 spells CASRSGHYQPQHF. For the CDR3, the DNA is TGTGCCAGCAGGTCGGGTCACTATCAGCCCCAGCATTTT.

The V gene is TRBV5-1, the J gene TRBJ2-2; tentative D call: TRBD2 (5 bases). The CDR3 totals 16 residues. The V gene's germline CDR1 is SGHRS and CDR2 YFSETQ. Trimming removed 4 bases at V and 5 bases at J, with 18 bases between. The CDR3 nucleotides are TGCGCCAGCAGCCCGGATGGGGTGTCGGGGACCGGGGAGCTGTTTTTT. Protein product: CASSPDGVSGTGELFF.

V and J are TRBV5-6 and TRBJ2-3; 13 bases are a match to TRBD2. The CDR3 loop spans 18 amino acids. V gave up 3 bases and J gave up 1 base; unmatched junction bases: 8. From germline, CDR1 is SGHDT and CDR2 YYEEEE. CDR3 in amino acids: CASSYHLGLAGGTDTQYF. The DNA of the CDR3 is TGTGCCAGCAGCTACCACCTTGGACTAGCGGGGGGCACAGATACGCAGTATTTT.

The chain links TRBV15 to TRBJ2-5; TRBD1 matches at 7 bases. The CDR3 is made up of 15 amino acids. V was pared by 2 bases and J by 5 bases, with 8 bases of the junction left unmatched. The germline V gene has CDR1 LNHNV and CDR2 YYDKDF (reference sequence). CDR3 in amino acids: CATSRLYRTGETQYF. The CDR3 nucleotides read TGTGCCACCAGCAGACTTTACAGGACAGGCGAGACCCAGTACTTC. Filled out from reference TRBV15 and TRBJ2-5, the complete variable domain reads DAMVIQNPRYQVTQFGKPVTLSCSQTLNHNVMYWYQQKSSQAPKLLFHYYDKDFNNEADTPDNFQSRRPNTSFCFLDIRSPGLGDTAMYLCATSRLYRTGETQYFGPGTRLLVL.

This chain joins TRBV5-6 and TRBJ2-7; D is ambiguous. The CDR3 runs to 11 residues. The V gene's germline CDR1 is SGHDT and CDR2 YYEEEE. The germline V and J ends were trimmed by 2 bases and 6 bases, with 6 bases remaining between them. The CDR3 region has the DNA TGTGCCAGCAGCTTCGGTGGCGAGCAGTACTTC. Protein sequence: CASSFGGEQYF.

V gene TRBV6-4 combines with J gene TRBJ1-3; TRBD1 is a possible D gene (5 bases). This CDR3 spans 13 amino acids. The germline V gene encodes CDR1 MRHNA and CDR2 SNTAGT. V lost 10 bases and J 0 bases, leaving 10 bases between the germline ends. The CDR3 nucleotides read TGTGCCATAGACAGAAACTCTGGAAACACCATATATTTT. Protein product: CAIDRNSGNTIYF.

CDR3 bases: TGTGCCAGCGGCCCCGGGACTAGCGGGGGGCCTAGCACAGATACGCAGTATTTT. Amino acid sequence: CASGPGTSGGPSTDTQYF. This chain connects TRBV2 to TRBJ2-3, with 15 positions matching TRBD2. The ends lost 8 bases at V and 0 bases at J; junction bases unmatched: 9. Per the germline V gene, CDR1 is SNHLY and CDR2 is FYNNEI. The CDR3 is 18 amino acids.

The sample holds a few counts of this clone. The V gene is TRBV6-5, the J gene TRBJ1-2; TRBD1 is a possible D gene (6 bases). In germline, CDR1 is MNHEY, CDR2 SVGAGI. The V end lost 2 bases, the J end lost 3 bases, and 7 bases lay between the germline ends. The CDR3 has 13 amino acids. The CDR3 DNA sequence: TGTGCCAGCAGTTACCGACAGGACTATGGCTACACCTTC. Amino acid sequence: CASSYRQDYGYTF.

This chain joins TRBV5-1 and TRBJ1-6; 9 bases map to TRBD1. Germline V CDR1 and CDR2: SGHRS, YFSETQ. The ends lost 0 bases at V and 9 bases at J; junction bases unmatched: 4. The CDR3 is made up of 15 amino acids. This CDR3 reads CASSLETGGGSPLHF. In DNA form, the CDR3 reads TGCGCCAGCAGCTTGGAGACAGGGGGTGGTTCACCCCTCCACTTT.